One and the same sample provided the 10 T cell receptor beta chains below, sequenced in a study of PD-L1 blockade in urothelial cancer. Time point described: peripheral blood 6 weeks after treatment start. This table comes from immunoSEQ multiplex PCR, and its TCRdb copy is limited to in-frame clones, with some not included. The sample shows some 110,000 clones, around 89% of them seen only once. The starting material was PBMCs, obtained around atezolizumab (anti-PD-L1) treatment. The receptors were sampled from a man aged 55 to 69 with urothelial cancer.

The gene calls are TRBV27 and TRBJ2-7, with TRBD1 matching 9 bases. V lost 4 bases and J lost 7; bases outside the gene matches: 5. The CDR3 has 13 residues. Germline V lookup: CDR1 MNHEY, CDR2 SMNVEV (reference sequence). CDR3 loop: CASSSGTGTEQYF. The CDR3 nucleotides are TGTGCCAGCAGTTCTGGGACAGGGACTGAGCAGTACTTC.

V is TRBV7-3 and J is TRBJ2-1, with D possibly matching TRBD2 (5 bases). The CDR3 loop spans 14 amino acids. Germline-derived CDR1 and CDR2 are SGHTA and FQGTGA. Trimming took 5 bases from V and 8 from J, leaving 16 bases between them. The CDR3 DNA sequence: TGTGCCAGCAGCCTCAACGGGGTAATGGATGAGCAGTTCTTC. Translated, it gives CASSLNGVMDEQFF.

The chain links TRBV18 to TRBJ1-4; D unclear. CDR3 length: 15 amino acids. Trimming shortened V by 1 base and J by 5 bases, and 11 bases separated the two germline ends. In germline, CDR1 is KGHSH, CDR2 LQKENI. The CDR3 bases are TGTGCCAGCTCACCACGGGCAGATCGGAATGAAAAACTGTTTTTT. Protein sequence: CASSPRADRNEKLFF. Full variable domain (missing parts from reference TRBV18 and TRBJ1-4): NAGVMQNPRHLVRRRGQEARLRCSPMKGHSHVYWYRQLPEEGLKFMVYLQKENIIDESGMPKERFSAEFPKEGPSILRIQQVVRGDSAAYFCASSPRADRNEKLFFGSGTQLSVL.

The genes are TRBV7-2 and TRBJ2-5; 8 nucleotides align to TRBD1. V was clipped by 5 bases and J by 5 bases; unmatched bases: 4. The CDR3 loop spans 13 amino acids. Germline V gene sequence: CDR1 SGHTA, CDR2 FQGNSA. The CDR3 loop is CASSPDRAETQYF. DNA of the CDR3: TGTGCCAGCAGCCCGGACAGGGCGGAGACCCAGTACTTC.

V is TRBV1 and J is TRBJ1-5; the table's D call TRBD1 went unverified against the DNA. TRBV1 is a known pseudogene. The CDR3 is 18 residues long. CDR3 sequence (DNA): TGCACCAGCAGCCGCCCCTCCCCGACAGGGGGCCTCAGTCAGCCCCAGCATTTT. Amino acid sequence: CTSSRPSPTGGLSQPQHF.

The V gene is TRBV7-2, the J gene TRBJ1-4; 8 bases line up with TRBD1. Germline CDR1 SGHTA, CDR2 FQGNSA. CDR3 length equals 15 residues. J lost 7 bases, V lost 5 bases, and 9 bases had no gene match. The CDR3 loop is CASSTRQGRSEKLFF. DNA for the CDR3: TGTGCCAGCAGCACGAGACAGGGGAGGAGTGAAAAACTGTTTTTT.

This chain connects TRBV7-2 to TRBJ1-2; 7 bases align to TRBD1. The CDR3 sequence is 16 residues long. Looked up from germline, CDR1 is SGHTA and CDR2 is FQGNSA. V lost 5 bases, J lost 8 bases, and 17 bases stayed unmatched. The CDR3 sequence is CASSTRREGGAGGYTF. CDR3 DNA sequence: TGTGCCAGCAGCACTCGGCGGGAAGGGGGCGCGGGGGGCTACACCTTC.

V gene TRBV12-5 combines with J gene TRBJ1-1, with D unclear. From germline, CDR1 is LGHNT and CDR2 FRNRAP. Trimming removed 7 bases from V and 5 bases from J, with 14 bases in between. CDR3 length equals 13 residues. The CDR3 nucleotides read TGTGCTAGTGTGAACGGGGTGAGGACTGAAGCTTTCTTT. Amino acid sequence: CASVNGVRTEAFF.

This clone was found once. The chain employs TRBV2 and TRBJ2-3; D might be TRBD2 (6 bases). CDR3 length: 14 amino acids. Trimming took 3 bases from V and 6 from J, leaving 13 bases between them. Germline lookup yields CDR1 SNHLY and CDR2 FYNNEI. In DNA, the CDR3 is TGTGCCAGCAGTGATTGGAACCGGGGGGATACGCAGTATTTT. It specifies CASSDWNRGDTQYF. Using reference TRBV2 and TRBJ2-3 for the parts outside the CDR3, the full variable domain is EPEVTQTPSHQVTQMGQEVILRCVPISNHLYFYWYRQILGQKVEFLVSFYNNEISEKSEIFDDQFSVERPDGSNFTLKIRSTKLEDSAMYFCASSDWNRGDTQYFGPGTRLTVL.

The rearrangement uses TRBV10-3 and TRBJ2-7, with 9 bases fitting TRBD1. The CDR3 is 14 amino acids. From germline, CDR1 is ENHRY and CDR2 SYGVKD. The J segment lost 3 bases and the V segment lost 6 bases, leaving 6 bases of the junction unmatched. CDR3 sequence (DNA): TGTGCCATCAGGACCGGGACAGGGTACTACGAGCAGTACTTC. Protein: CAIRTGTGYYEQYF.